The clone carrying this TCR beta chain has a handful of counts. The antigen remains undetermined. With 60 Vbeta and 13 Jbeta primers, the PCR was carried out. Only in-frame clones appear in the TCRdb table, and some are missing; sequencing was by immunoSEQ multiplex PCR. The sample holds around 92,000 clones; over 70% are singletons and the top ten take about 1.2%. V lost 8 bases, J lost 6 bases, and 17 bases lay in between. The CDR3 extends over 14 amino acids. Germline V gene sequence: CDR1 SGHTA, CDR2 FQGTGA. This entry belongs to a study of cytomegalovirus exposure and HLA in healthy donors. Broader study findings: Among the most significant clusters, several appeared linked to common viral pathogens in a later analysis. Within a later analysis, the majority of CMV-associated TCR beta chains appeared HLA-restricted.

This sequence joins TRBV7-3 and TRBJ1-5, with D perhaps matching TRBD1 (6 bases). Sequences were obtained from PBMCs. This TCR was recovered from a girl aged 2-10 years in good health and CMV-seropositive. CDR3: CASSAGGALQPQHF. The CDR3 DNA is TGTGCCAGCTCTGCCGGGGGGGCACTTCAGCCCCAGCATTTT. Together with reference TRBV7-3 and TRBJ1-5, the CDR3 gives the full variable domain: GAGVSQTPSNKVTEKGKYVELRCDPISGHTALYWYRQSLGQGPEFLIYFQGTGAADDSGLPNDRFFAVRPEGSVSTLKIQRTERGDSAVYLCASSAGGALQPQHFGDGTRLSIL.